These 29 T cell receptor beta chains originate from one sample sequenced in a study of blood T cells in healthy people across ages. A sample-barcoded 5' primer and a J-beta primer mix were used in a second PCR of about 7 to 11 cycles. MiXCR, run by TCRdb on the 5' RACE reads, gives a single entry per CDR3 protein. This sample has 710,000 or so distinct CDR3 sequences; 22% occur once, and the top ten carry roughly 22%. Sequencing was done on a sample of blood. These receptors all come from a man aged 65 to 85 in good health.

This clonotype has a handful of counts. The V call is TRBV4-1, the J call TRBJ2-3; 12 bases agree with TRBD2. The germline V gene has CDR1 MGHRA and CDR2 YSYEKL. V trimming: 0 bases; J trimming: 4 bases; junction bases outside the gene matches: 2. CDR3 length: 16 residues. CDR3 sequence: CASSQEASGGADTQYF. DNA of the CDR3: TGCGCCAGCAGCCAAGAGGCTAGCGGGGGGGCAGATACGCAGTATTTT.

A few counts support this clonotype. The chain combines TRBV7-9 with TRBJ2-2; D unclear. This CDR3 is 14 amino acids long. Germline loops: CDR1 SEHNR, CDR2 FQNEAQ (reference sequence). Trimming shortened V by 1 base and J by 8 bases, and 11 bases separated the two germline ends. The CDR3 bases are TGTGCCAGCAGCTTAGTAACCGGGCCGGGGGAGCTGTTTTTT. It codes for CASSLVTGPGELFF.

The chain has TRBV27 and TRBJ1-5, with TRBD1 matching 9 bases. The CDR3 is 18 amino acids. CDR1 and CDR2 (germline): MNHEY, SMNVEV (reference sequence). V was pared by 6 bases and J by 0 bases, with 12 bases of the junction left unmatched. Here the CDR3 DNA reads TGTGCCAGCAGGTCCTACGGACAGGGGACAAATAGCAATCAGCCCCAGCATTTT. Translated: CASRSYGQGTNSNQPQHF.

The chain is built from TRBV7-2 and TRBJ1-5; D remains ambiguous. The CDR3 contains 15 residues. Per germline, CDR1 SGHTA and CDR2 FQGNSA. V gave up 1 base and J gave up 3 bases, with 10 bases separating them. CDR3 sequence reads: CASSLVADINQPQHF. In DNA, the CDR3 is TGTGCCAGCAGCTTAGTCGCAGACATCAATCAGCCCCAGCATTTT. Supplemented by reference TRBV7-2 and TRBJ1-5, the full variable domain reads GAGVSQSPSNKVTEKGKDVELRCDPISGHTALYWYRQSLGQGLEFLIYFQGNSAPDKSGLPSDRFSAERTGGSVSTLTIQRTQQEDSAVYLCASSLVADINQPQHFGDGTRLSIL.

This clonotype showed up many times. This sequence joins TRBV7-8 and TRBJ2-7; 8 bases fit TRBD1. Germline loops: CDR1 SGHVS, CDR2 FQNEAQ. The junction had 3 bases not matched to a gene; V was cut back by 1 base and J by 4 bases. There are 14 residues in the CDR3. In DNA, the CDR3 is TGTGCCAGCAGCTTAGGGACAGGGACATACGAGCAGTACTTC. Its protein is CASSLGTGTYEQYF.

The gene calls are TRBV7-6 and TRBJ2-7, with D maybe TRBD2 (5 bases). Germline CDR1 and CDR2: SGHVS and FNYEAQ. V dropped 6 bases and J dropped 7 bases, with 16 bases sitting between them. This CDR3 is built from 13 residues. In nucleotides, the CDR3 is TGTGCCAGCAGTCCCGGGAATAGGACGGAGCAGTACGTC. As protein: CASSPGNRTEQYV.

The CDR3 nucleotides are TGTGCCAGCTCACCTTCGGGTCTGCGGAATACGGGGAATGAGCAGTTCTTC. This translates into CASSPSGLRNTGNEQFF. The gene calls are TRBV18 and TRBJ2-1, with a weak D call TRBD2 (5 bases). The germline CDR1 and CDR2 sequences are KGHSH and LQKENI. V gave up 3 bases and J gave up 7 bases, with 22 bases separating them. The CDR3 sequence is 17 residues long.

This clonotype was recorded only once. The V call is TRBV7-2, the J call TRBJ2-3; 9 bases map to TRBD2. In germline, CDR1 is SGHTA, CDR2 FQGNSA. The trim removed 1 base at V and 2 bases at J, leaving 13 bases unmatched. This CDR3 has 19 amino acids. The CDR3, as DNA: TGTGCCAGCAGCTTAGGATTCCTGAGCGGGAGGCCCCCCACAGATACGCAGTATTTT. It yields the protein CASSLGFLSGRPPTDTQYF.

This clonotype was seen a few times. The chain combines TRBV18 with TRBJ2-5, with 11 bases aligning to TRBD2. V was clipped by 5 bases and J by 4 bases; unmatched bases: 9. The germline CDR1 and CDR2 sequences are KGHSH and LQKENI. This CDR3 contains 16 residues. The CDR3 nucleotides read TGTGCCAGCTCAGCAACTAGCGGGAGTCGTGTAGAGACCCAGTACTTC. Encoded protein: CASSATSGSRVETQYF.

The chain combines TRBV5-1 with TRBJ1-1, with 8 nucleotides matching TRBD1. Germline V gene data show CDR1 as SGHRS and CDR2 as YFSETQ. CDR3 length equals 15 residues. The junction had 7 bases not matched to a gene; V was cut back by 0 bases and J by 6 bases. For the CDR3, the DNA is TGCGCCAGCAGCTTGGGGGCAGGGGGCGTCGCTGAAGCTTTCTTT. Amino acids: CASSLGAGGVAEAFF.

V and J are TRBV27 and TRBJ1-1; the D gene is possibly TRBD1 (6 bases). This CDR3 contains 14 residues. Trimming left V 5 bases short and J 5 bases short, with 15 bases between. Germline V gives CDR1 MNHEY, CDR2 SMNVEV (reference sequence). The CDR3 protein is CASSSNRAMTEAFF. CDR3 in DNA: TGTGCCAGCAGTAGCAACAGGGCGATGACTGAAGCTTTCTTT.

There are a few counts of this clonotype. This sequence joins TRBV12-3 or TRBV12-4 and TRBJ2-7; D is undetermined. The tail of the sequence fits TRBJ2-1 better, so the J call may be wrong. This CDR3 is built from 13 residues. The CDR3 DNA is TGTGCCAGTGTAGAGACCTCTTTAGGTGGGCAGTTCTTC. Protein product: CASVETSLGGQFF.

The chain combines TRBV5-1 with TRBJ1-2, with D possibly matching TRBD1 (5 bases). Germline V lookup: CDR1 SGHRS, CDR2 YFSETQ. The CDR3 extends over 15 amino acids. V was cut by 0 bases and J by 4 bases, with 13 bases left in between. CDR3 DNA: TGCGCCAGCAGCTTGGGACAGCCCGGCCTCTATGGCTACACCTTC. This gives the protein CASSLGQPGLYGYTF. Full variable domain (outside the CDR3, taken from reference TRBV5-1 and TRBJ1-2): KAGVTQTPRYLIKTRGQQVTLSCSPISGHRSVSWYQQTPGQGLQFLFEYFSETQRNKGNFPGRFSGRQFSNSRSEMNVSTLELGDSALYLCASSLGQPGLYGYTFGSGTRLTVV.

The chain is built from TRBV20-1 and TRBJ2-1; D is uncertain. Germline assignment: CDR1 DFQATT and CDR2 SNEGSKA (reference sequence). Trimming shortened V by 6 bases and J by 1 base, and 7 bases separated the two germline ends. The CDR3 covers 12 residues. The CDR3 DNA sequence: TGCAGTGCCCTTCCGTCCTACAATGAGCAGTTCTTC. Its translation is CSALPSYNEQFF.

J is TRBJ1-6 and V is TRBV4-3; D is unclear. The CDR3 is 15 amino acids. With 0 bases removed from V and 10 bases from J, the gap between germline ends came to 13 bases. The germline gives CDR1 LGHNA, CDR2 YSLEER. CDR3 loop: CASSQDGQSASPLHF. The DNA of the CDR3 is TGCGCCAGCAGCCAAGATGGGCAGAGCGCCTCACCCCTCCACTTT.

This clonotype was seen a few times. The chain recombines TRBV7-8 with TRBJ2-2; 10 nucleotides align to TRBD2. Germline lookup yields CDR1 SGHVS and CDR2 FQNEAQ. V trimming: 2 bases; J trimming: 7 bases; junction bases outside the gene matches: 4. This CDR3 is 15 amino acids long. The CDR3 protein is CASSLFLAGVGELFF. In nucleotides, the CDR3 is TGTGCCAGCAGCTTATTCCTAGCGGGAGTCGGGGAGCTGTTTTTT.

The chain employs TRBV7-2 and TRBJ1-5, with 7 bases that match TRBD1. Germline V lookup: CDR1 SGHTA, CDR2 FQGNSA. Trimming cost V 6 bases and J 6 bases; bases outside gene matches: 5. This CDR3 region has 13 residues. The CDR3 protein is CASSDRVGQPQHF. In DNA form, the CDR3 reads TGTGCCAGCAGTGACAGGGTAGGTCAGCCCCAGCATTTT.

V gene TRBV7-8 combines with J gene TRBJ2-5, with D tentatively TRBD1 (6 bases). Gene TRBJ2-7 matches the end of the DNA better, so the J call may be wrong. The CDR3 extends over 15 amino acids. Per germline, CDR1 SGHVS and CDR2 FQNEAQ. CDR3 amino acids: CASRDPGQGRYEQYF. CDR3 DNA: TGTGCCAGCAGGGACCCGGGCCAGGGGAGATACGAGCAGTACTTC.

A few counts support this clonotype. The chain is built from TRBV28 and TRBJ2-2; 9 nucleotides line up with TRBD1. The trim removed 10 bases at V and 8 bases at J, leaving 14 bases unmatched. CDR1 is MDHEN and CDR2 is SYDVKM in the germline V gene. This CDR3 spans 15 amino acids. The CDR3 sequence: CATAPPGQGVGELFF. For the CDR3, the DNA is TGTGCCACCGCTCCGCCGGGACAGGGAGTGGGGGAGCTGTTTTTT.

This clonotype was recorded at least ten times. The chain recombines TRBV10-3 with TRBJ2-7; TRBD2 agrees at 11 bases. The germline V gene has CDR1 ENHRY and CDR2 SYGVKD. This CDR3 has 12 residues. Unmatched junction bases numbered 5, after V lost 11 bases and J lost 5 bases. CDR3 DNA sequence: TGTGCCGTTGGGACTAGCGGAGACGAGCAGTACTTC. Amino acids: CAVGTSGDEQYF.

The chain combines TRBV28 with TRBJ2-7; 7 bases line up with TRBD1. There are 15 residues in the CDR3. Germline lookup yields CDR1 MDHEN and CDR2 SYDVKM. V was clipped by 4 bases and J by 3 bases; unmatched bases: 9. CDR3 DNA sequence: TGTGCCAGCAGTTCCACCGGACAGGTGTTCTACGAGCAGTACTTC. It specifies CASSSTGQVFYEQYF. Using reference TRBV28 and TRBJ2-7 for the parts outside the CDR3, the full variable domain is DVKVTQSSRYLVKRTGEKVFLECVQDMDHENMFWYRQDPGLGLRLIYFSYDVKMKEKGDIPEGYSVSREKKERFSLILESASTNQTSMYLCASSSTGQVFYEQYFGPGTRLTVT.

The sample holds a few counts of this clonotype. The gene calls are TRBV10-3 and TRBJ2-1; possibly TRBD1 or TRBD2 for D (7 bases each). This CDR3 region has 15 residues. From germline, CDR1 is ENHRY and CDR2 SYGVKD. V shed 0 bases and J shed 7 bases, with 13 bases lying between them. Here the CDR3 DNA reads TGTGCCATCAGTGAGTCCGGCAGGGGGGGGAATGAGCAGTTCTTC. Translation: CAISESGRGGNEQFF.

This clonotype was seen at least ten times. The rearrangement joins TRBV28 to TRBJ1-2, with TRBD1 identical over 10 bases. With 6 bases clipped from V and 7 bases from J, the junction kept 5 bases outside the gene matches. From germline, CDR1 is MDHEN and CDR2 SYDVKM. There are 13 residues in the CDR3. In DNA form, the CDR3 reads TGTGCCAGCAGGACAGGGGGCGAAGCTGGCTACACCTTC. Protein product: CASRTGGEAGYTF.

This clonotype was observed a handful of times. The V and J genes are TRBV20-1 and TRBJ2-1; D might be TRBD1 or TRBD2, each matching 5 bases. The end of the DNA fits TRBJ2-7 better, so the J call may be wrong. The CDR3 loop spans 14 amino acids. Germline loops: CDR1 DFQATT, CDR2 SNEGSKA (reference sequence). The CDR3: CSARAVRGGYEQYF. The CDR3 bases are TGCAGTGCCAGGGCCGTTAGGGGCGGGTACGAGCAGTACTTC.

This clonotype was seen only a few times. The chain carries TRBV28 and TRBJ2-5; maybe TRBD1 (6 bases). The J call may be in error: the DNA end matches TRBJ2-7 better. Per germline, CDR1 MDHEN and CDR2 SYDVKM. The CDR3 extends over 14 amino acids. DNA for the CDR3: TGTGCCAGCAGCCTACTGACAGGTTTGAACGAGCAGTACTTC. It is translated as CASSLLTGLNEQYF.

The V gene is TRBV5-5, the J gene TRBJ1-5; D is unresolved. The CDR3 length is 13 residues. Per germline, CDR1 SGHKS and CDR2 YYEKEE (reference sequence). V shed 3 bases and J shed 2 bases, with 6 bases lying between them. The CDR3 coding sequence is TGTGCCAGCAGCTCGGCCGGCAATCAGCCCCAGCATTTT. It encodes CASSSAGNQPQHF. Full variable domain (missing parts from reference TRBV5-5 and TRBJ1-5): DAGVTQSPTHLIKTRGQQVTLRCSPISGHKSVSWYQQVLGQGPQFIFQYYEKEERGRGNFPDRFSARQFPNYSSELNVNALLLGDSALYLCASSSAGNQPQHFGDGTRLSIL.

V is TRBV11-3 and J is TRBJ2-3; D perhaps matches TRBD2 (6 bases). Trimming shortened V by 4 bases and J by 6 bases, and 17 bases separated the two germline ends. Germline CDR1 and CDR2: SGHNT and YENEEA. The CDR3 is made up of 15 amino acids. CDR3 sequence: CASSSGLVWVDTQYF. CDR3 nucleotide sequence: TGTGCCAGCAGCTCGGGACTGGTTTGGGTTGATACGCAGTATTTT.

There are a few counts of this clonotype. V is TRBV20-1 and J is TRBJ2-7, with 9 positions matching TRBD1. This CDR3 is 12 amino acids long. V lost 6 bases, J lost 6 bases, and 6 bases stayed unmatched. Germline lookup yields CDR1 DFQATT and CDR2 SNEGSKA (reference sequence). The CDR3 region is CSATGTGIEQYF. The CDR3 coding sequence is TGCAGTGCAACCGGGACAGGGATCGAGCAGTACTTC.

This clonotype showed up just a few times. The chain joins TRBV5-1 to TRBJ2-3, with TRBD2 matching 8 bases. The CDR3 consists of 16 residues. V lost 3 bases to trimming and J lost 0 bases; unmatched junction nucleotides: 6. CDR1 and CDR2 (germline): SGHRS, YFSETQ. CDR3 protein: CASSSRTSRSTDTQYF. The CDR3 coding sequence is TGCGCCAGCAGCTCGCGGACTAGCCGGAGCACAGATACGCAGTATTTT. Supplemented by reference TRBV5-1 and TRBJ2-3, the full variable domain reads KAGVTQTPRYLIKTRGQQVTLSCSPISGHRSVSWYQQTPGQGLQFLFEYFSETQRNKGNFPGRFSGRQFSNSRSEMNVSTLELGDSALYLCASSSRTSRSTDTQYFGPGTRLTVL.